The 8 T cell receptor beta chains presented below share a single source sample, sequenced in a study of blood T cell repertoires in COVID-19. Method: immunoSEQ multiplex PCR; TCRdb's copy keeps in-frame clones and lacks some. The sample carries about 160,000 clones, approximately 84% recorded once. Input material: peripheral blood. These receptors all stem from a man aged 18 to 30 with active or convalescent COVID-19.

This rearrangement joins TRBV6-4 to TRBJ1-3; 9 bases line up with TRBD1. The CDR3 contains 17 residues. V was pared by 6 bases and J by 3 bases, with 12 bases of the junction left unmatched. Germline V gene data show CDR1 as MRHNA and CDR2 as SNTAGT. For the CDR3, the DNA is TGTGCCAGCAGCGATGGACAGGGGATTTGGGGTGGAAACACCATATATTTT. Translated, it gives CASSDGQGIWGGNTIYF.

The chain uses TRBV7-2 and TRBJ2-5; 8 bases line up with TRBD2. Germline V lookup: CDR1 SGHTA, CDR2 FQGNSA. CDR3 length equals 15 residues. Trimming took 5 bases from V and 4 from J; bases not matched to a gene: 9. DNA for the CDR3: TGTGCCAGCAGCAGGCGTAGCGGGACGTCAGAGACCCAGTACTTC. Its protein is CASSRRSGTSETQYF.

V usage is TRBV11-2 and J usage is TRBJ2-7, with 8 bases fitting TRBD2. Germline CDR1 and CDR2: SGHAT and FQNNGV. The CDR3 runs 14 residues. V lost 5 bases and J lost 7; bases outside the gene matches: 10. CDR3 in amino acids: CASSDLTSGVEQYF. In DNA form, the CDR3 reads TGTGCCAGCAGCGACTTAACTAGCGGTGTGGAGCAGTACTTC.

CDR3 region: CASSPDRWNTGELFF. The CDR3 coding sequence is TGTGCCAGCAGCCCTGACAGATGGAACACCGGGGAGCTGTTTTTT. The rearrangement links TRBV11-2 to TRBJ2-2; the D gene is possibly TRBD1 (5 bases). There are 15 residues in the CDR3. V lost 5 bases and J lost 1, with 11 bases in between. Germline V gives CDR1 SGHAT, CDR2 FQNNGV.

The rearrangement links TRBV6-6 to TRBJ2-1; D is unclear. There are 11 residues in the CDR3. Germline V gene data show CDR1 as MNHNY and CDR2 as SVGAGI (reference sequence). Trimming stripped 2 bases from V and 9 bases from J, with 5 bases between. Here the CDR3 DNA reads TGTGCCAGCAGTTACGCGCGTGAGCAGTTCTTC. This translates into CASSYAREQFF.

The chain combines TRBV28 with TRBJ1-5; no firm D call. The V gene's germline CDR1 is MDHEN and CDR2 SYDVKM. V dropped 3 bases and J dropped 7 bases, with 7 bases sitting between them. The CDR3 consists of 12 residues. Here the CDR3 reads CASSFGEQPQHF. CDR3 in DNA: TGTGCCAGCAGTTTCGGGGAACAGCCCCAGCATTTT.

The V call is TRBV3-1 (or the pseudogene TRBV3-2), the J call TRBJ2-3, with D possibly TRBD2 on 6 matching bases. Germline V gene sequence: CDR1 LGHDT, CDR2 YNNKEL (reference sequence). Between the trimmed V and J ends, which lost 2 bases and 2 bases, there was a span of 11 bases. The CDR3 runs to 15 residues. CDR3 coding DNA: TGTGCCAGCAGCCAACTCGGGGGACTCACAGATACGCAGTATTTT. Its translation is CASSQLGGLTDTQYF.

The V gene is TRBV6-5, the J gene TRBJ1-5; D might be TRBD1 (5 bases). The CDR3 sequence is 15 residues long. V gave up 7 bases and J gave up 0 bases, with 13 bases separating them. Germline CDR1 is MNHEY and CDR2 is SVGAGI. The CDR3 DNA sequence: TGTGCCAGCATAAAGGACACTTATAGCAATCAGCCCCAGCATTTT. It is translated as CASIKDTYSNQPQHF.